The 8 T cell receptor beta chains below were found in one sample sequenced in a study of molecular identifiers for immune sequencing clone quantification. Each CDR3 protein gets one entry after TCRdb re-called the PCR reads with MiXCR. The sample includes about 510,000 distinct CDR3 sequences, over 20% of them seen just once. The sample consisted of naive CD8+ T cells from blood, with Jurkat cell RNA spiked in. As for subset: FACS-sorted CD8+CD4-CCR7+CD45RA+ naive T cells. These receptors came from a human donor in good health. Some libraries in this study had Jurkat cell RNA spiked in.

This clonotype was observed at least ten times. The chain employs TRBV28 and TRBJ2-7; 9 bases match TRBD2. CDR3 length: 16 amino acids. Germline V gene lookup returns CDR1 MDHEN and CDR2 SYDVKM. J was trimmed by 4 bases and V by 3 bases; bases with no gene match: 10. As DNA, the CDR3 is TGTGCCAGCAGTTTGAATTTGAGGGGACTAGCTTACGAGCAGTACTTC. This encodes CASSLNLRGLAYEQYF.

Turning to this clonotype: Possible read error: a much larger clone is one base away. The J gene is TRBJ2-3, the V gene TRBV5-3, with TRBD2 matching 12 bases. Being an ORF, TRBV5-3 has a function that is uncertain. J was trimmed by 4 bases and V by 10 bases; bases with no gene match: 10. The CDR3 consists of 15 residues. DNA of the CDR3: TGTGCCGGCAGCTCGACTAGCGGGAGTGCAGATACGCAGTATTTT. It translates to CAGSSTSGSADTQYF.

This clonotype was seen at least ten times. The chain combines TRBV4-3 with TRBJ1-5, with D hard to call. The CDR3 has 16 residues. The germline V gene encodes CDR1 LGHNA and CDR2 YSLEER. Trimming removed 1 base at V and 1 base at J, with 11 bases between. CDR3 sequence (DNA): TGCGCCAGCAGCCAAGGGGTTACCCTCAGCAATCAGCCCCAGCATTTT. This translates into CASSQGVTLSNQPQHF.

Notes on this clonotype: The CDR3 ends on some other residue instead of the conserved phenylalanine or tryptophan, so this is likely a read error. CDR3 protein: CSASGQGAYEQYI. The CDR3 bases are TGCAGTGCATCGGGACAGGGTGCCTACGAGCAGTACATC. The gene calls are TRBV20-1 and TRBJ2-7; TRBD1 agrees at 9 bases. The length of the CDR3 is 13 residues. Germline loops: CDR1 DFQATT, CDR2 SNEGSKA (reference sequence). The V segment lost 6 bases and the J segment 2 bases; nucleotides outside the gene matches: 5.

As for this clonotype: A much more abundant neighbour one base away suggests this may be a read error. This rearrangement joins TRBV4-1 to TRBJ2-7, with 8 bases aligning to TRBD1. Germline assignment: CDR1 MGHRA and CDR2 YSYEKL. The CDR3 is made up of 16 amino acids. The CDR3 region is CASCQADATGVDEQYF. CDR3 bases: TGCGCCAGCTGCCAAGCGGATGCGACAGGGGTCGACGAGCAGTACTTC.

This clonotype has ten or more counts. V is TRBV4-1 and J is TRBJ1-1; D not resolved. The CDR3 has 13 residues. Trimming cost V 6 bases and J 1 base, with 9 bases left between them. From germline, CDR1 is MGHRA and CDR2 YSYEKL. The CDR3 coding sequence is TGCGCCAGCAGGGTGGGGAAGAACACTGAAGCTTTCTTT. It specifies CASRVGKNTEAFF.

Of note for this clonotype: At one boundary the junction diverges from the germline segment, which might be a read error. V usage is TRBV19 and J usage is TRBJ1-5; D gene unclear. This CDR3 contains 15 residues. Germline V gives CDR1 LNHDA, CDR2 SQIVND (reference sequence). This chain's CDR3 is CAGSIAIWEGQPQHF. CDR3 bases: TGTGCCGGTAGTATAGCGATCTGGGAGGGTCAGCCCCAGCATTTT.

Many counts were recorded for this clonotype. The chain employs TRBV7-9 and TRBJ1-1; tentatively, D is TRBD1 (6 bases). V lost 4 bases and J lost 1, with 10 bases in between. The CDR3 is made up of 14 amino acids. Germline values: CDR1 SEHNR, CDR2 FQNEAQ (reference sequence). The CDR3 nucleotides are TGTGCCAGCAGCTCTGGGACACAGAACACTGAAGCTTTCTTT. Encoded protein: CASSSGTQNTEAFF.